The 3 T cell receptor beta chains presented below share a single source sample, sequenced in a study of monozygotic twins with inflammatory bowel disease (dated by TCRdb to about 2019). The protocol used for the library was 5' RACE. Sequencing was performed on an Illumina HiSeq 2500. Reads reprocessed by TCRdb are summarized as one entry per CDR3 protein sequence, and DNA is absent. This sample's table has entries for about 43,000 distinct CDR3 sequences. The top ten hold 5.3% of the sample. The source material was blood. The receptors shown here come from a human donor with ulcerative colitis or Crohn's disease, or a healthy co-twin of an affected twin (not recorded which).

The chain links TRBV6-5 to TRBJ2-5; TCRdb indicates TRBD2, and absent DNA this call remains unverified. Germline assignment: CDR1 MNHEY and CDR2 SVGAGI. The CDR3 length is 16 residues. Here the CDR3 reads CASSFKAGGYQETQYF.

This rearrangement joins TRBV18 to TRBJ2-7; TCRdb returns TRBD2, unconfirmable since there is no DNA. The CDR3 loop spans 16 amino acids. Germline loops: CDR1 KGHSH, CDR2 LQKENI. The CDR3 protein is CASSPTLAVSSYEQYF. Combining the CDR3 with reference TRBV18 and TRBJ2-7 gives the whole variable domain NAGVMQNPRHLVRRRGQEARLRCSPMKGHSHVYWYRQLPEEGLKFMVYLQKENIIDESGMPKERFSAEFPKEGPSILRIQQVVRGDSAAYFCASSPTLAVSSYEQYFGPGTRLTVT.

The V call is TRBV7-2, the J call TRBJ2-7. The V gene's germline CDR1 is SGHTA and CDR2 FQGNSA. The CDR3 totals 12 residues. The chain's CDR3 is CASGFLGYEQYF.